This T cell receptor beta chain is drawn from a study of CD8 T cells in ankylosing spondylitis. From the 5' RACE reads, TCRdb called clonotypes with MiXCR, one entry per CDR3 protein. The table has 150,000 to 200,000 distinct CDR3 sequences, about 9.9% seen once. Study findings and constraints: The study identified a TCR beta motif of several highly homologous variants that appeared characteristic of ankylosing spondylitis blood. Disease-linked clones reportedly showed significant enrichment in matched ankylosing spondylitis synovial fluid. Some of the motif variants had earlier been found in reactive arthritis patients' fluid and blood.

This clonotype was seen at least ten times. Its cognate antigen is unknown. There are 16 residues in the CDR3. V lost 0 bases and J lost 5, with 17 bases in between. The germline CDR1 and CDR2 sequences are DFQATT and SNEGSKA (reference sequence). The sample consisted of blood, either unsorted or a sorted T cell fraction (not recorded which). The source of this sequence is a male donor with ankylosing spondylitis or in good health (not recorded which). The genes are TRBV20-1 and TRBJ2-1; D gene unclear. CDR3 region: CSARDVASQVDNEQFF. DNA for the CDR3: TGCAGTGCTAGAGATGTCGCCAGCCAAGTTGACAATGAGCAGTTCTTC.